Reported below is one T cell receptor (beta chain). This clone's antigen is unknown. Per-base qualities were not stored, and no clone one base away is much larger. Samples from volunteer blood donors who had recovered from COVID-19 were contributed by a second Seattle source. Collaborating institutions collected whole blood in K2EDTA tubes following their own protocols. For TCRbeta analysis, collaborators shipped samples in one of three forms: frozen whole blood, isolated PBMCs, or DNA extracted from either of those sample types. The record originates from a study of blood T cell repertoires in COVID-19 (dated by TCRdb to the early 2020s). About the investigation overall: Samples from collaborators originated in the United States, Italy and Spain and spanned both the acute and convalescent phases of COVID-19. The prospective study material was composed of cDNA or gDNA derived from T cells, B-cell-depleted T cells, or PBMCs. Subjects who had been exposed to COVID-19, were actively infected with it, or had recovered from it provided the deeply sampled blood TCRbeta repertoires that made up the dataset. The repertoires were released in a freely available public database intended as a resource for research on the immune response to SARS-CoV-2. Samples were obtained from the ongoing ImmuneRACE study (first 160 participants) and from over 1,000 subjects provided by 6 global collaborators. Nearly every sample came with metadata listing a de-identified subject ID, COVID-19 status, age in years and sex. HLA class I and class II types, where available, came from metadata supplied by the sample provider rather than from assay-based typing.

The immunoSEQ Assay, a bias-controlled multiplex PCR, was used to amplify TCRbeta CDR3 regions from genomic DNA. Concerning the study's data processing: Within the assay, amplification of reference gene primers was used to estimate how many nucleated cells each sample contained. To quantify the absolute abundance of each unique TCRbeta CDR3 rearrangement, sequence reads were collapsed and filtered. For each sample, productive Simpson clonality was calculated as the square root of Simpson's diversity index over productive rearrangements. In its TCRdb copy, this immuneACCESS table keeps in-frame sequences only and misses some clones. Where compared with another copy, unresolved V genes explain less than half of these, and the others have no known cause. The D gene and trimming were derived from the DNA, and the V and J assignments and clone size from that table. The sample table lists 200,000 to 250,000 clones, approximately 88% of them with a count of one. The top ten constitute under 7% of the sample.

Overall study outcomes, separate from this receptor: The amount of clinical and demographic metadata varied by source and participant and was provided uncurated.

CDR1 and CDR2 (SGHTA, FQGTGA) derive from the germline V gene. The CDR3 numbers 16 residues from cysteine through phenylalanine. Only the CDR3 part of the read is kept: 48 bases, read in frame from the first base. The junction carries 13 bases between V and J, which are trimmed by 5 bases and 0 bases respectively. This receptor was identified in a man aged 55 to 70 who had recovered from COVID-19. Sequenced sample: peripheral blood. This chain joins TRBV7-3 to TRBJ2-2, with a tentative D gene TRBD1 over 6 matching bases. At the DNA level, the sequence is TGTGCCAGCAGCCCGACTCGACAGGCGAACACCGGGGAGCTGTTTTTT. The resulting protein is CASSPTRQANTGELFF.